This T cell receptor (beta chain) is from a study of blood T cells in healthy people across ages. Study-wide points: When one million T cells were used, diversity estimates were thought to be underestimates.

The second PCR ran about 6 to 11 cycles with a sample-barcoded 5' primer and J-beta primers. TCRdb processed the 5' RACE reads anew with MiXCR; each CDR3 protein has one entry. The repertoire holds 600,000 to 850,000 distinct CDR3 sequences, with around 46% as singletons. A note on this clonotype: Its antigen is unknown.

Losses at the gene ends were 4 bases for V and 1 base for J; bases not matched to a gene: 6. This CDR3 spans 16 amino acids. Germline-derived CDR1 and CDR2 are SGHRS and YFSETQ. The sequencing sample was made of blood. The gene calls are TRBV5-1 and TRBJ2-3; TRBD1 agrees at 10 bases. The clonotype comes from a woman aged 55-70 years in good health. The DNA for the CDR3 is TGCGCCAGCAGCAAAGACAGGGGGCCCCGCACAGATACGCAGTATTTT. This translates into CASSKDRGPRTDTQYF.